This TCR beta chain was recorded in a study of somatic mutations in cytotoxic T cells in rheumatoid arthritis. This table comes from immunoSEQ multiplex PCR, and its TCRdb copy is limited to in-frame clones, with some not included. The data contain approximately 14,000 clones, roughly 75% of them singletons. The V and J ends lost 5 bases and 3 bases, in that order; junction bases with no gene match: 5. The germline CDR1 and CDR2 sequences are SSHAT and FNYEAQ (reference sequence). The CDR3 covers 14 residues. Study-wide points: Relative to age-matched healthy controls, rheumatoid arthritis patients did not differ significantly in CD8+ T-cell clonality.

Comment on this clone: Its antigen is undetermined.

The sequence came from an adult with rheumatoid arthritis. V and J are TRBV7-7 and TRBJ2-7; TRBD1 matches 9 bases. The sequenced material came from CD8+ T cells sorted from blood. The CDR3 sequence: CASSEGQGNYEQYF. The CDR3 region has the DNA TGTGCCAGCAGCGAGGGACAGGGAAACTACGAGCAGTACTTC.